The 15 T cell receptor beta chains listed next were all sequenced from one sample in a study of molecular identifiers for immune sequencing clone quantification. One entry per CDR3 protein, called by TCRdb with MiXCR from the PCR reads. This sample has over 600,000 distinct CDR3 sequences, with around 20% found just once. Sequenced: naive CD8+ T cells from blood, with Jurkat cell RNA spiked in. The subset was: FACS-sorted CD8+CD4-CCR7+CD45RA+ naive T cells. These receptors were obtained from a human donor in good health. Some libraries in this study had Jurkat cell RNA spiked in.

The table lists this clonotype with many counts. The DNA of the CDR3 is TGTGCCAGCAGTTTGGACAGGGGGCTTTCCGGCTACACCTTC. This sequence encodes CASSLDRGLSGYTF. V is TRBV27 and J is TRBJ1-2, with 11 bases that match TRBD1. Germline lookup yields CDR1 MNHEY and CDR2 SMNVEV (reference sequence). Unmatched junction bases numbered 5, after V lost 3 bases and J lost 8 bases. This CDR3 spans 14 amino acids.

Comment on this clonotype: This may arise from a read error, as a much more abundant clone is one base away. V and J are TRBV5-8 and TRBJ2-7; no definite D call. There are 14 residues in the CDR3. Germline values: CDR1 SGHTS, CDR2 YDEGEE. The CDR3 DNA follows: TGTGCCAGCAGCTTCAGGTCCGGCTCCTACGAGCGGTACTTC. Translating gives CASSFRSGSYERYF. Looking up the rest from reference TRBV5-8 and TRBJ2-7 gives the full variable domain: EAGVTQSPTHLIKTRGQQATLRCSPISGHTSVYWYQQALGLGLQFLLWYDEGEERNRGNFPPRFSGRQFPNYSSELNVNALELEDSALYLCASSFRSGSYERYFGPGTRLTVT.

In this sample, this clonotype turned up many times. The rearrangement uses TRBV12-3 or TRBV12-4 and TRBJ2-7, with 7 bases lining up with TRBD2. This CDR3 has 11 amino acids. V lost 4 bases, J lost 11 bases, and 5 bases stayed unmatched. The CDR3 bases are TGTGCCAGCAGTTATCCGGGAGGAAAGTACTTC. This gives the protein CASSYPGGKYF.

V and J are TRBV10-3 and TRBJ2-1, with TRBD2 matching over 9 bases. Germline V lookup: CDR1 ENHRY, CDR2 SYGVKD. The CDR3 is made up of 14 amino acids. J lost 3 bases, V lost 6 bases, and 3 bases had no gene match. The DNA of the CDR3 is TGTGCCATCAGCGGCGGGGGGGTCTACAATGAGCAGTTCTTC. The encoded protein is CAISGGGVYNEQFF.

This clonotype was recorded many times. This sequence joins TRBV29-1 and TRBJ1-1; D uncertain. The germline gives CDR1 SQVTM, CDR2 ANQGSEA. The CDR3 totals 13 residues. V was pared by 6 bases and J by 4 bases, with 15 bases between. This CDR3 is CSVIGKPGTEAFF. CDR3 nucleotides: TGCAGCGTCATAGGGAAGCCGGGCACTGAAGCTTTCTTT.

The chain combines TRBV2 with TRBJ1-4, with TRBD1 identical over 7 bases. Germline V lookup: CDR1 SNHLY, CDR2 FYNNEI. CDR3 length equals 14 residues. Trimming removed 8 bases from V and 8 bases from J; junction bases left unmatched: 11. CDR3 coding DNA: TGTGCCAGCTGCCTGACAGGGTCGGGCGAAAAACTGTTTTTT. Its protein product is CASCLTGSGEKLFF.

The J gene is TRBJ1-1, the V gene TRBV6-5; D is unclear. Looked up from germline, CDR1 is MNHEY and CDR2 is SVGAGI. The CDR3 is made up of 11 amino acids. V gave up 6 bases and J gave up 6 bases, with 8 bases separating them. The CDR3 coding sequence is TGTGCCAGCAGACTGGCAGCTGAAGCTTTCTTT. Protein sequence: CASRLAAEAFF.

Ten or more counts support this clonotype. The chain carries TRBV6-2 or TRBV6-3 and TRBJ2-7, with 11 bases lining up with TRBD2. Trimming at V came to 2 bases and at J to 2 bases, leaving 5 bases not matched to a gene. The CDR3 is 16 residues long. The germline gives CDR1 MNHEY, CDR2 SVGEGT. The CDR3 sequence: CASSYGIAGGTYEQYF. CDR3 nucleotide sequence: TGTGCCAGCAGTTACGGGATAGCGGGAGGGACCTACGAGCAGTACTTC.

About this clonotype itself: It may be a read error: a sequence one base away is much more abundant. This rearrangement joins TRBV6-4 to TRBJ1-1; D is perhaps TRBD1 (5 bases). CDR1 is MRHNA, CDR2 SNTAGT, per germline. The CDR3 is 16 residues long. The CDR3 loop reads CASSRTNEAPNTEASF. CDR3 in DNA: TGTGCCAGCAGTCGGACAAACGAAGCACCGAACACTGAAGCTTCCTTT.

The table lists this clonotype with many counts. This chain uses TRBV30 with TRBJ2-3, with 7 bases lining up with TRBD2. CDR3 size: 15 residues. Germline values: CDR1 GTSNPN, CDR2 SVGIG (reference sequence). With V trimmed by 0 bases and J by 2 bases, 5 bases remained unmatched. The CDR3, as DNA: TGTGCCTGGAGTGTAGGAGCGGGACTCACAGATACGCAGTATTTT. It translates to CAWSVGAGLTDTQYF.

This clonotype was counted at least ten times. V usage is TRBV11-2 and J usage is TRBJ2-3; 10 bases agree with TRBD1. This CDR3 has 15 amino acids. The germline V gene encodes CDR1 SGHAT and CDR2 FQNNGV. The trim removed 8 bases at V and 4 bases at J, leaving 9 bases unmatched. The CDR3 here is CASSPAGTGADTQYF. For the CDR3, the DNA is TGTGCCAGCTCACCCGCCGGGACAGGGGCAGATACGCAGTATTTT.

This clonotype was detected many times. The genes are TRBV12-3 or TRBV12-4 and TRBJ1-1; 8 bases are shared with TRBD1. V lost 7 bases to trimming and J lost 4 bases; unmatched junction nucleotides: 8. This CDR3 is built from 14 residues. CDR3: CASTAGQVGTEAFF. CDR3 DNA sequence: TGTGCCAGCACCGCGGGACAGGTGGGCACTGAAGCTTTCTTT.

This clonotype has at least ten counts. The chain is built from TRBV12-3 or TRBV12-4 and TRBJ1-3; no reliable D call. The CDR3 has 12 amino acids. Between the trimmed V and J ends, which lost 3 bases and 3 bases, there was a span of 3 bases. This CDR3 is CASSFGGNTIYF. The CDR3 coding sequence is TGTGCCAGCAGTTTCGGTGGAAACACCATATATTTT.

Details on this clonotype: A read error may explain this, as a much larger clone is one base away. This chain connects TRBV7-2 to TRBJ1-6; D remains unclear. Germline CDR1 and CDR2: SGHTA and FQGNSA. CDR3 length: 19 amino acids. The CDR3 region has the DNA TGTGCCGGCAGCTTAGCGGACCCCGGCCTGAGCTCCTATAATTCACCCCTCCACTTT. As protein: CAGSLADPGLSSYNSPLHF.

On this clonotype: A much larger clone differs from this one at a single base, so this may be a read error. Since no conserved phenylalanine or tryptophan closes the CDR3, a read error is the likely cause. V and J are TRBV24-1 and TRBJ1-1; a possible D gene is TRBD1 (6 bases). The CDR3 extends over 12 amino acids. V was clipped by 7 bases and J by 7 bases, with 12 bases between them. Germline CDR1 reads KGHDR; CDR2 reads SFDVKD. CDR3 sequence reads: CATSQTGLEAFL. The CDR3 DNA sequence: TGTGCCACCAGCCAGACAGGCCTTGAAGCTTTCCTT.